The 3 T cell receptor beta chains given below trace back to one sample, sequenced in a study of T cell responses to AZD1222 COVID-19 vaccine. Profiling relied on immunoSEQ multiplex PCR, and the TCRdb table lists in-frame clones only, not all of them. This table holds 100,000 to 130,000 clones, 89% found once. The specimen comprised peripheral blood, sampled on day 0 of MenACWY control vaccination. Source of these receptors: an adult in good health.

This clone was recorded only once. V gene TRBV7-9 combines with J gene TRBJ2-1; D is undetermined. Per the germline V gene, CDR1 is SEHNR and CDR2 is FQNEAQ (reference sequence). This CDR3 has 16 amino acids. V was clipped by 5 bases and J by 4 bases, with 18 bases between them. The CDR3 DNA sequence: TGTGCCAGCAGCCCAGCGCGGTCCCCTGGGTACAATGAGCAGTTCTTC. Its protein is CASSPARSPGYNEQFF. The full variable domain, in which reference TRBV7-9 and TRBJ2-1 provide the parts outside the CDR3, is DTGVSQNPRHKITKRGQNVTFRCDPISEHNRLYWYRQTLGQGPEFLTYFQNEAQLEKSRLLSDRFSAERPKGSFSTLEIQRTEQGDSAMYLCASSPARSPGYNEQFFGPGTRLTVL.

V and J are TRBV2 and TRBJ2-5; 11 bases map to TRBD2. Trimming removed 6 bases from V and 5 bases from J; junction bases left unmatched: 5. The germline V gene encodes CDR1 SNHLY and CDR2 FYNNEI. The CDR3 spans 14 residues. The CDR3 DNA reads TGTGCCAGCAGACTAGCGGGGGTTGGGGAGACCCAGTACTTC. Encoded protein: CASRLAGVGETQYF.

The chain recombines TRBV11-2 with TRBJ2-1; possibly TRBD2 for D (5 bases). The CDR3 contains 12 residues. V shed 5 bases and J shed 7 bases, with 9 bases lying between them. CDR1 and CDR2 from the germline V gene are SGHAT and FQNNGV. As DNA, the CDR3 is TGTGCCAGCAGCCCCCCGGGAAATGAGCAGTTCTTC. It codes for CASSPPGNEQFF. Combining the CDR3 with reference TRBV11-2 and TRBJ2-1 gives the whole variable domain EAGVAQSPRYKIIEKRQSVAFWCNPISGHATLYWYQQILGQGPKLLIQFQNNGVVDDSQLPKDRFSAERLKGVDSTLKIQPAKLEDSAVYLCASSPPGNEQFFGPGTRLTVL.